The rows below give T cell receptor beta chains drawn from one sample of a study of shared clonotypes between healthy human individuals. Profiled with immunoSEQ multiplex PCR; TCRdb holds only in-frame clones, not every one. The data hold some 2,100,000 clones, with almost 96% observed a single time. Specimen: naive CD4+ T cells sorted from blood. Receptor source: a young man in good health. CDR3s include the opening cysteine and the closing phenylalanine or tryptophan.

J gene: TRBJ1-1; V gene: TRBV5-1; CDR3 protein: CASSSRTGSSEAFF
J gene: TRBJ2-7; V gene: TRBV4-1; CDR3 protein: CASSQADRATIYEQYF
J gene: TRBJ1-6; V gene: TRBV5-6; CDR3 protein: CASSLDGRENSPLHF
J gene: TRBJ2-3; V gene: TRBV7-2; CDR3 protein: CASRPGGPPDTQYF
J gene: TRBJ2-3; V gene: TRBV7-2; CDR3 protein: CASSLAGASPSTDTQYF
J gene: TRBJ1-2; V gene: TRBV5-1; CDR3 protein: CASSSRGEGYTF
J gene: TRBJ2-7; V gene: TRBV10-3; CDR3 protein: CAIGGGLSSYEQYF
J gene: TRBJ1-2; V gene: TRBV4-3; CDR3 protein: CASSPALGGNYGYTF
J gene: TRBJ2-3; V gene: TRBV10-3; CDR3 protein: CAISTGTGGASSDTQYF
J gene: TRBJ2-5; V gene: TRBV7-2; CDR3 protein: CASRPSRLIETQYF
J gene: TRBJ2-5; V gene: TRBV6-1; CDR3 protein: CASRELGTEGETQYF